A single sample is the source of the 28 T cell receptor beta chains below, sequenced in a study of CXCR3-negative and CXCR3-positive naive CD8 T cells. Overall study results and limits: Compared with CXCR3-negative naive cells, CXCR3-positive naive cells showed more hydrophobic TRB CDR3s.

These TCRs are of unknown antigen specificity. All TRB cDNA libraries came from 5' RACE performed with UMI labels. TCRdb re-called the 5' RACE reads; every CDR3 protein appears as one record, without DNA. The sample table sets out around 160,000 distinct CDR3 sequences. Sequenced: naive CXCR3+ CD8+ T cells from blood. Subset denoted: CD45RO-CCR7+CD27+CD95- naive CD8+ T cells expressing CXCR3 (TNR3+). The receptors shown here come from a human donor in good health. Some clones in this sample may be carry-over from other donors' samples.

The chain carries TRBV6-5 and TRBJ1-1; TCRdb lists TRBD1, though no DNA is available to test this call. CDR1 and CDR2 from the germline V gene are MNHEY and SVGAGI. This CDR3 region has 15 residues. The CDR3 protein is CASSYPGQLNTEAFF.

This chain uses TRBV6-1 with TRBJ2-1; TCRdb's D call, TRBD2, is unchecked because there is no DNA. CDR1 and CDR2 from the germline V gene are MNHNS and SASEGT. The CDR3 extends over 16 amino acids. The CDR3: CASSEEIAGANNEQFF.

The V call is TRBV27, the J call TRBJ2-7; TCRdb reports TRBD2, a call that lacks DNA to check it against. The CDR3 is 14 residues long. CDR1 is MNHEY and CDR2 is SMNVEV in the germline V gene (reference sequence). This CDR3 reads CASSHLGPTYEQYF.

This chain joins TRBV9 and TRBJ2-3; TCRdb returns TRBD2, unconfirmable since there is no DNA. Germline CDR1 reads SGDLS; CDR2 reads YYNGEE. This CDR3 has 15 residues. The CDR3: CASSATSGRRDTQYF.

The chain carries TRBV7-9 and TRBJ2-7; with no DNA, the TCRdb D assignment of TRBD1 cannot be verified. The CDR3 length is 12 residues. In germline, CDR1 is SEHNR, CDR2 FQNEAQ (reference sequence). The CDR3 protein is CASGTDSYEQYF.

The chain uses TRBV5-1 and TRBJ2-7; TCRdb's assignment of TRBD1 cannot be checked, as there is no DNA. CDR1 and CDR2 from the germline V gene are SGHRS and YFSETQ. There are 16 residues in the CDR3. CDR3 residues: CASSGVSGTGGSEQYF.

The rearrangement joins TRBV6-6 to TRBJ2-3; there is no DNA to check the TCRdb D call of TRBD2. Germline lookup yields CDR1 MNHNY and CDR2 SVGAGI (reference sequence). CDR3 size: 12 residues. CDR3 residues: CASTSSLDTQYF.

The chain is built from TRBV28 and TRBJ2-7; without DNA, the TCRdb call of TRBD1 cannot be checked. The CDR3 is made up of 13 amino acids. In germline, CDR1 is MDHEN, CDR2 SYDVKM. This CDR3 is CASSRQGSEEQYF.

The chain uses TRBV2 and TRBJ1-2. Per germline, CDR1 SNHLY and CDR2 FYNNEI. This CDR3 has 13 amino acids. The CDR3 here is CASRDNPNYGSTF.

The chain uses TRBV6-2 or TRBV6-3 and TRBJ1-2; TCRdb names TRBD1, which stays unverified in the absence of DNA. CDR1 is MNHEY, CDR2 SVGEGT, per germline. The length of the CDR3 is 16 residues. The CDR3 loop reads CASSYSRDGPNYGYTF.

This chain joins TRBV29-1 and TRBJ2-1. Germline values: CDR1 SQVTM, CDR2 ANQGSEA. CDR3 length equals 11 residues. The CDR3 sequence: CSVAGQAEQFF.

The gene calls are TRBV2 and TRBJ1-4; TCRdb designates TRBD1, a call that cannot be tested without DNA. The CDR3 contains 15 residues. Germline V lookup: CDR1 SNHLY, CDR2 FYNNEI. CDR3 region: CASSDRASPNEKLFF.

The V call is TRBV5-5, the J call TRBJ2-1; absent DNA, TCRdb's TRBD2 call cannot be checked. Germline values: CDR1 SGHKS, CDR2 YYEKEE (reference sequence). The CDR3 length is 17 residues. The CDR3 here is CASTPDYPFSSYNVQFF.

The V call is TRBV7-2, the J call TRBJ2-7; with no DNA, the TCRdb D assignment of TRBD1 cannot be verified. This CDR3 has 14 amino acids. CDR1 SGHTA and CDR2 FQGNSA come from the germline V gene. The CDR3 region is CASSGGQGYYEQYF.

The V and J genes are TRBV29-1 and TRBJ1-5; TCRdb outputs TRBD1, but without DNA this stays unchecked. In germline, CDR1 is SQVTM, CDR2 ANQGSEA. CDR3 length: 13 residues. The CDR3 reads CSVLVTDNQPQHF. The complete variable domain, with remaining parts taken from reference TRBV29-1 and TRBJ1-5, reads SAVISQKPSRDICQRGTSLTIQCQVDSQVTMMFWYRQQPGQSLTLIATANQGSEATYESGFVIDKFPISRPNLTFSTLTVSNMSPEDSSIYLCSVLVTDNQPQHFGDGTRLSIL.

The CDR3 loop reads CASSQSNCRGRLNQPQHF. The chain joins TRBV23-1 to TRBJ1-5; as DNA is missing, the TRBD1 call by TCRdb cannot be tested. TRBV23-1 is an ORF for which the function is uncertain. The CDR3 totals 18 residues.

This CDR3 is CASSYGQGHNEQYF. The chain recombines TRBV6-5 with TRBJ2-7; TCRdb's D call, TRBD1, is unchecked because there is no DNA. From germline, CDR1 is MNHEY and CDR2 SVGAGI. The CDR3 runs 14 residues.

The rearrangement joins TRBV2 to TRBJ2-3. CDR3 length equals 13 residues. The germline gives CDR1 SNHLY, CDR2 FYNNEI. CDR3 protein: CASRVRQTDTQYF.

This sequence joins TRBV13 and TRBJ2-3; as DNA is missing, the TRBD1 call by TCRdb cannot be tested. The germline V gene encodes CDR1 PRHDT and CDR2 FYEKMQ (reference sequence). CDR3 length: 15 residues. The CDR3 loop is CASSPPGAQADTQYF.

The V gene is TRBV20-1, the J gene TRBJ2-3; the TCRdb call, TRBD1, lacks DNA for checking. This CDR3 region has 13 residues. CDR1 DFQATT and CDR2 SNEGSKA come from the germline V gene (reference sequence). CDR3 loop: CSAGAGRTDTQYF.

The CDR3 spells CSVERETGELFF. The chain is built from TRBV29-1 and TRBJ2-2. Germline loops: CDR1 SQVTM, CDR2 ANQGSEA. The CDR3 runs 12 residues.

The chain couples TRBV7-9 to TRBJ1-3; TCRdb calls TRBD1, which cannot be checked without DNA. The CDR3 has 15 amino acids. Germline V CDR1 and CDR2: SEHNR, FQNEAQ (reference sequence). CDR3 loop: CASSPRQSGLNTIYF.

The rearrangement links TRBV6-2 or TRBV6-3 to TRBJ2-7; TCRdb lists TRBD1, though no DNA is available to test this call. The germline gives CDR1 MNHEY, CDR2 SVGEGT. The CDR3 extends over 15 amino acids. CDR3 loop: CASSYLRQVSYEQYF.

CDR3 residues: CASSLGIPGQGLNEQFF. The rearrangement uses TRBV7-7 and TRBJ2-1; the TRBD1 assignment by TCRdb is unverifiable without DNA. This CDR3 is built from 17 residues. CDR1 is SSHAT and CDR2 is FNYEAQ in the germline V gene (reference sequence).

V is TRBV7-9 and J is TRBJ2-3; no DNA is available, so the TRBD1 call from TCRdb remains unchecked. The CDR3 has 16 amino acids. Germline-derived CDR1 and CDR2 are SEHNR and FQNEAQ (reference sequence). CDR3 residues: CASGNTGQGPHDTQYF. Full variable domain (missing parts from reference TRBV7-9 and TRBJ2-3): DTGVSQNPRHKITKRGQNVTFRCDPISEHNRLYWYRQTLGQGPEFLTYFQNEAQLEKSRLLSDRFSAERPKGSFSTLEIQRTEQGDSAMYLCASGNTGQGPHDTQYFGPGTRLTVL.

The gene calls are TRBV7-3 and TRBJ1-1; TCRdb outputs TRBD1, but without DNA this stays unchecked. The germline V gene encodes CDR1 SGHTA and CDR2 FQGTGA. CDR3 length equals 16 residues. The CDR3 sequence: CASSLGPKGMNTEAFF.

The CDR3 sequence is CSARGAAASYEQYF. The rearrangement links TRBV20-1 to TRBJ2-7; TCRdb names TRBD1, which stays unverified in the absence of DNA. Germline V gene lookup returns CDR1 DFQATT and CDR2 SNEGSKA (reference sequence). This CDR3 spans 14 amino acids.

The CDR3 is CASSLVGNGELFF. The rearrangement uses TRBV5-1 and TRBJ2-2. Germline CDR1 reads SGHRS; CDR2 reads YFSETQ. This CDR3 is 13 amino acids long. Full variable domain (rest looked up from reference TRBV5-1 and TRBJ2-2): KAGVTQTPRYLIKTRGQQVTLSCSPISGHRSVSWYQQTPGQGLQFLFEYFSETQRNKGNFPGRFSGRQFSNSRSEMNVSTLELGDSALYLCASSLVGNGELFFGEGSRLTVL.